The clone carrying this TCR beta chain has a count of ten or more. MiXCR, run by TCRdb on the PCR reads, gives a single entry per CDR3 protein. The repertoire includes over 35,000 distinct CDR3 sequences, 24% of them detected once, and just under 1% sits in the top ten. This specimen belongs to a study of molecular identifiers for immune sequencing clone quantification. The CDR3 contains 17 residues. Trimming took 7 bases from V and 0 from J; bases not matched to a gene: 10. Germline CDR1 is SGHRS and CDR2 is YFSETQ. Sequenced input: naive CD8+ T cells from blood, with Jurkat cell RNA spiked in. Subset denoted: FACS-sorted CD8+CD4-CCR7+CD45RA+ naive T cells. The chain combines TRBV5-1 with TRBJ2-3; TRBD2 aligns across 11 bases. The sequence was obtained from a human donor in good health. Some libraries in this study had Jurkat cell RNA spiked in. The CDR3 protein is CASCVLAGGLSTDTQYF. The CDR3 nucleotides are TGCGCCAGCTGTGTCCTAGCGGGGGGACTTAGCACAGATACGCAGTATTTT.